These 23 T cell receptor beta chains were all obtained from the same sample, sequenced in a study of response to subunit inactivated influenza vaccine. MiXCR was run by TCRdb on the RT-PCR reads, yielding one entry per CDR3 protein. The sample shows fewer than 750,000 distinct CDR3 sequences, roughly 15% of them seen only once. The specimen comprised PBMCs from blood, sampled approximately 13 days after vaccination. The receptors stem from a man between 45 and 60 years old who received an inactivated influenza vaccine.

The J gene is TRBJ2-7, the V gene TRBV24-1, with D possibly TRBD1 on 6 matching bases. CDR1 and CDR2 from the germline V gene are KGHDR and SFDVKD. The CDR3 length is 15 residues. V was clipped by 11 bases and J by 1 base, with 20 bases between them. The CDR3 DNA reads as TGTGCCAACCTGACAGGCGTCGGTTTATCCTACGAGCAGTACTTC. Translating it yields CANLTGVGLSYEQYF.

Here the CDR3 reads CASTGWTDTVYEQYF. The CDR3 DNA follows: TGTGCCAGCACCGGTTGGACGGACACTGTCTACGAGCAGTACTTC. This sequence joins TRBV6-1 and TRBJ2-7, with D perhaps matching TRBD1 (5 bases). The V gene's germline CDR1 is MNHNS and CDR2 SASEGT. CDR3 length equals 15 residues. Trimming shortened V by 7 bases and J by 3 bases, and 19 bases separated the two germline ends.

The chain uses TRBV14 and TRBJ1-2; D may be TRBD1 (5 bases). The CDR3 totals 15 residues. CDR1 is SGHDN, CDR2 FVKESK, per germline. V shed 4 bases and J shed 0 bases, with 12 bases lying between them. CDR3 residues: CASSRGGGANYGYTF. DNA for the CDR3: TGTGCCAGCAGCCGAGGCGGAGGGGCTAACTATGGCTACACCTTC.

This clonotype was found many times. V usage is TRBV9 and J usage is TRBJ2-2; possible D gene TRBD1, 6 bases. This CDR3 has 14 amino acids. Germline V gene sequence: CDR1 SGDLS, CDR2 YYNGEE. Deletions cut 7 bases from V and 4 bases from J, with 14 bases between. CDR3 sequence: CASAQGLATGELFF. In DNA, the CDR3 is TGTGCCAGCGCCCAGGGGCTAGCCACCGGGGAGCTGTTTTTT.

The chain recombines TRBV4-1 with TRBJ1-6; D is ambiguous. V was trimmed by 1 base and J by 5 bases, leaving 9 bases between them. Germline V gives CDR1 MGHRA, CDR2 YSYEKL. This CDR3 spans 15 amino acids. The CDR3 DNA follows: TGCGCCAGCAGCCAAGGGGCAAGTAATAATTCACCCCTCCACTTT. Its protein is CASSQGASNNSPLHF.

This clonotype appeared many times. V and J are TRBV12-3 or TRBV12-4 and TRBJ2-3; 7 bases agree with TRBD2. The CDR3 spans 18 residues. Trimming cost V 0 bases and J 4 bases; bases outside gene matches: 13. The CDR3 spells CASSLASWGGWSSDTQYF. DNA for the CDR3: TGTGCCAGCAGTTTAGCGTCCTGGGGGGGGTGGTCTTCAGATACGCAGTATTTT.

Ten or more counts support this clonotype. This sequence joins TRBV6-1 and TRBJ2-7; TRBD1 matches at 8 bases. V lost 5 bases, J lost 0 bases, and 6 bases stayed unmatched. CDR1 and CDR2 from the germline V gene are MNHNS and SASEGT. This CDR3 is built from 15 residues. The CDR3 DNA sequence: TGTGCCAGCAGTCGGGACAGGCGCATCTCCTACGAGCAGTACTTC. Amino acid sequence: CASSRDRRISYEQYF.

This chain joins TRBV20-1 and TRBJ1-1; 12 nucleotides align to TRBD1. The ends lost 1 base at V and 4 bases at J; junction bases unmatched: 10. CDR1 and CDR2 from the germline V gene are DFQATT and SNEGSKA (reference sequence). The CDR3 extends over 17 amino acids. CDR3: CSARGYTAGQGATEAFF. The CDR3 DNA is TGCAGTGCTAGAGGGTACACCGCGGGACAGGGGGCCACTGAAGCTTTCTTT.

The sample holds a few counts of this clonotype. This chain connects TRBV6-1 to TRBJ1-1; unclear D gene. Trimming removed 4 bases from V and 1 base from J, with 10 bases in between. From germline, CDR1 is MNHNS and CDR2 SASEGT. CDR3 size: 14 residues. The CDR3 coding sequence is TGTGCCAGCAGTGCGCAGACGGCGAACACTGAAGCTTTCTTT. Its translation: CASSAQTANTEAFF.

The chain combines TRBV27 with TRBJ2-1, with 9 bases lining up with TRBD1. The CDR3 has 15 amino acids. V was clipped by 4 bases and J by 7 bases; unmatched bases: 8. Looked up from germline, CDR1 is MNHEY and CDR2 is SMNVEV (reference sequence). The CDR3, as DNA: TGTGCCAGCAGTTACGGACAGGGGTCAGGGAATGAGCAGTTCTTC. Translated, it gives CASSYGQGSGNEQFF.

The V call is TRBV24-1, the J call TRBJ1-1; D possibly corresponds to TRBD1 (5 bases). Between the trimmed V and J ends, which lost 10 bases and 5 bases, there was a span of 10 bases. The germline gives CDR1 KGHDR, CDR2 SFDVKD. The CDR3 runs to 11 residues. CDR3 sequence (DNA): TGTGCCACGGGGACCGGGACTGAAGCTTTCTTT. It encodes CATGTGTEAFF.

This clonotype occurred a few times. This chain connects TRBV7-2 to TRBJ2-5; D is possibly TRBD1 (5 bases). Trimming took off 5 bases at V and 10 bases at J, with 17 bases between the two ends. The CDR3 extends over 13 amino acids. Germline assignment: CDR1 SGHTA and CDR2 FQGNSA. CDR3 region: CASSERGLRDQYF. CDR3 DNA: TGTGCCAGCAGCGAAAGGGGTCTAAGGGACCAGTACTTC.

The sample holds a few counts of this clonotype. The CDR3 sequence is CASSGSAYEQFF. The CDR3 region has the DNA TGTGCCAGCAGCGGATCAGCGTATGAGCAGTTCTTC. The V gene is TRBV5-5, the J gene TRBJ2-1, with D unclear. This CDR3 contains 12 residues. V shed 4 bases and J shed 8 bases, with 10 bases lying between them. The germline V gene has CDR1 SGHKS and CDR2 YYEKEE (reference sequence). Supplemented by reference TRBV5-5 and TRBJ2-1, the full variable domain reads DAGVTQSPTHLIKTRGQQVTLRCSPISGHKSVSWYQQVLGQGPQFIFQYYEKEERGRGNFPDRFSARQFPNYSSELNVNALLLGDSALYLCASSGSAYEQFFGPGTRLTVL.

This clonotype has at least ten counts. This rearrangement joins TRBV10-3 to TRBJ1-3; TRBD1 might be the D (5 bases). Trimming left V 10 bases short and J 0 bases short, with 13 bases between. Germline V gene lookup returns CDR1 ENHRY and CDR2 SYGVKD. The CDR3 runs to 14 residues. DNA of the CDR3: TGTGCCACCTCCGACAGCCTCTCTGGAAACACCATATATTTT. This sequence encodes CATSDSLSGNTIYF.

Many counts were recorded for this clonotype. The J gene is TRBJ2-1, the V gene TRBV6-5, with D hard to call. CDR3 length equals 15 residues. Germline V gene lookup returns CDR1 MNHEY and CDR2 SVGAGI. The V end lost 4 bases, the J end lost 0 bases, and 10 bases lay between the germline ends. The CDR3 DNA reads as TGTGCCAGCAGTTTGGCATGGGGCTCCTACAATGAGCAGTTCTTC. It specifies CASSLAWGSYNEQFF.

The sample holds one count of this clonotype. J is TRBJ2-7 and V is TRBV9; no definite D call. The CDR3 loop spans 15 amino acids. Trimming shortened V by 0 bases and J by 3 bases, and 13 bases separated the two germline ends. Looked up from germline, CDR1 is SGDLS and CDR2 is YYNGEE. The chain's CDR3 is CASSVEAKGHYEQYF. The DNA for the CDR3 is TGTGCCAGCAGCGTAGAAGCCAAGGGTCACTACGAGCAGTACTTC.

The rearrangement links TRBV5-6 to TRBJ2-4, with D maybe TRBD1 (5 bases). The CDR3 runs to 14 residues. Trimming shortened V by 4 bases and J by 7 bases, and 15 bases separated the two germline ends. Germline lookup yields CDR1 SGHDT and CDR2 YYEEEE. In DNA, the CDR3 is TGTGCCAGCAGCCAACACCCCGCAGGGAACATTCAGTACTTC. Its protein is CASSQHPAGNIQYF.

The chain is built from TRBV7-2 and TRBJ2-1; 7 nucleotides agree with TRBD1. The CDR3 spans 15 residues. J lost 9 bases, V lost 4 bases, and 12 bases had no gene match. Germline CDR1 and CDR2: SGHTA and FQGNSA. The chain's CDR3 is CASSSDRATIVEQFF. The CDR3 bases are TGTGCCAGCAGCTCAGACAGGGCCACCATTGTTGAGCAGTTCTTC. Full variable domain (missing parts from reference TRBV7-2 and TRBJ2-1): GAGVSQSPSNKVTEKGKDVELRCDPISGHTALYWYRQSLGQGLEFLIYFQGNSAPDKSGLPSDRFSAERTGGSVSTLTIQRTQQEDSAVYLCASSSDRATIVEQFFGPGTRLTVL.

The CDR3 region has the DNA TGCAGCGTTGCCCCCAGGGGGCGCGTAGATACGCAGTATTTT. Its protein is CSVAPRGRVDTQYF. The V call is TRBV29-1, the J call TRBJ2-3; 8 bases map to TRBD1. Germline loops: CDR1 SQVTM, CDR2 ANQGSEA. V trimming: 4 bases; J trimming: 5 bases; junction bases outside the gene matches: 8. The CDR3 runs to 14 residues.

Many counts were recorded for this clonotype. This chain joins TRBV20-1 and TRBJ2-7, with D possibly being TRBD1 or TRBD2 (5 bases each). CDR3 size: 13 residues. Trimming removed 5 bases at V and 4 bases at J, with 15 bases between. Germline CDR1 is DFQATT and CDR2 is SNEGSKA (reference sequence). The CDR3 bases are TGCAGTGCTCCGTCTGGGGGAAGATACGAGCAGTACTTC. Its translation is CSAPSGGRYEQYF.

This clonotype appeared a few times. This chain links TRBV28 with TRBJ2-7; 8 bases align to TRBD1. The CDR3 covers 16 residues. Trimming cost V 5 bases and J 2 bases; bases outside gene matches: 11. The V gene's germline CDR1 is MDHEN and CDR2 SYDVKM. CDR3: CASSPPTGVLAYEQYF. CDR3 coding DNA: TGTGCCAGCAGTCCCCCGACAGGGGTCCTCGCCTACGAGCAGTACTTC.

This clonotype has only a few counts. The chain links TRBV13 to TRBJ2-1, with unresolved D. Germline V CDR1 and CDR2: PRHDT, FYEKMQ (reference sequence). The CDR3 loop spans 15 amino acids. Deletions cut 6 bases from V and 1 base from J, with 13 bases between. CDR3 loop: CASSPRGRSYNEQFF. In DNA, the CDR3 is TGTGCCAGCAGTCCGCGAGGCCGATCCTACAATGAGCAGTTCTTC. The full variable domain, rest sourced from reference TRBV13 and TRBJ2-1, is AAGVIQSPRHLIKEKRETATLKCYPIPRHDTVYWYQQGPGQDPQFLISFYEKMQSDKGSIPDRFSAQQFSDYHSELNMSSLELGDSALYFCASSPRGRSYNEQFFGPGTRLTVL.

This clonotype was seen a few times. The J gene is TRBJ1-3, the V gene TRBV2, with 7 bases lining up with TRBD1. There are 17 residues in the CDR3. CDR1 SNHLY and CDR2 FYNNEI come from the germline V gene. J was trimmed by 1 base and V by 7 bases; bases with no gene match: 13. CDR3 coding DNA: TGTGCCAGCATTGAGGGGTCGACAGGGCAGTCTGGAAACACCATATATTTT. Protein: CASIEGSTGQSGNTIYF.